This is a list of T cell receptor beta chains from one sample in a study of blood T cells in healthy people across ages. TCRdb re-called the 5' RACE reads through MiXCR, storing one row per CDR3 protein. This table has under 750,000 distinct CDR3 sequences, around 48% appearing once. Sequencing was carried out using blood. These TCRs come from a man older than 75 in good health. The CDR3 runs from the conserved cysteine through the conserved F or W. The D gene is left open where the match is weak. Clone sizes are given selectively: once, few, many, or a class where the clone is expanded.

cdr3_length	v_call	d_call	clone_size	j_call	cdr3_nt	cdr3_aa
18	TRBV12-3/TRBV12-4	TRBD1	once	TRBJ2-4	TGTGCCAGCAGAGCTAACACCGGGACAGGGGTGGCCAAAAACATTCAGTACTTC	CASRANTGTGVAKNIQYF
16	TRBV24-1	-	-	TRBJ2-1	TGTGCCACCAGTGATTTGAGCGACCGGCACTACAATGAGCAGTTCTTC	CATSDLSDRHYNEQFF
14	TRBV6-5	TRBD1	few	TRBJ1-2	TGTGCCAGCAGTCAAGCCGCGACAGGGGTAGGCTACACCTTC	CASSQAATGVGYTF
17	TRBV5-1	TRBD1	-	TRBJ2-3	TGCGCCAGCAGCATCCGAACTGGGACAGGGGGCGCAGATACGCAGTATTTT	CASSIRTGTGGADTQYF
14	TRBV6-2/TRBV6-3	-	-	TRBJ1-2	TGTGCCAGCAGCCCCATACAGTCAGGCGGTGGCTACACCTTC	CASSPIQSGGGYTF
13	TRBV27	-	few	TRBJ2-3	TGTGCCAGCAGTCCGACTCGCACAGATACGCAGTATTTT	CASSPTRTDTQYF
14	TRBV11-1	-	-	TRBJ2-3	TGTGCCAGCAGCTTCCTTTTCGGCGGCGATACGCAGTATTTT	CASSFLFGGDTQYF
16	TRBV20-1	TRBD2	-	TRBJ2-7	TGCAGTGCTCGTGACTTCCGGGGGGGGCTAACCTACGAGCAGTACTTC	CSARDFRGGLTYEQYF
15	TRBV29-1	TRBD2	few	TRBJ2-1	TGCAGCGTTCTAGGACTAGCGGAAAAGTACAATGAGCAGTTCTTC	CSVLGLAEKYNEQFF
15	TRBV7-9	TRBD2	few	TRBJ2-1	TGTGCCAGCAGCCCCGGGACTAGTACACACAATGAGCAGTTCTTC	CASSPGTSTHNEQFF
18	TRBV5-1	-	-	TRBJ2-5	TGCGCCAGCAGCTTGGCCTTTGCGGGGGACACCACACAAGAGACCCAGTACTTC	CASSLAFAGDTTQETQYF
14	TRBV6-2/TRBV6-3	TRBD2	-	TRBJ2-7	TGTGCCAGCAATACGGCGGGGGGACGCTACGAGCAGTACTTC	CASNTAGGRYEQYF
14	TRBV20-1	-	-	TRBJ2-3	TGCAGTGCTAGAGTGGCGGTCGGGGCAGATACGCAGTATTTT	CSARVAVGADTQYF
14	TRBV6-6	-	-	TRBJ2-7	TGTGCCAGCAGTGACCACAGGGTCTCCTACGAGCAGTACTTC	CASSDHRVSYEQYF